These 7 T cell receptor beta chains were sequenced from one sample in a study of CD8+ T cells in alopecia areata. The authors extracted RNA and reverse transcribed it into cDNA as the sequencing template. Sequenced by immunoSEQ multiplex PCR; TCRdb stores in-frame clones only, minus some. The table has over 150,000 clones, approximately 56% seen once. The sample was CD4+ T cells sorted from blood, taken at week 0. Receptors originate from a human donor with alopecia areata.

This clone was recorded once. This chain joins TRBV10-3 and TRBJ1-6; D not certain. The CDR3 totals 13 residues. Deletions cut 10 bases from V and 8 bases from J, with 15 bases between. Germline values: CDR1 ENHRY, CDR2 SYGVKD. The CDR3 sequence is CATSREPYSPLHF. The CDR3 nucleotides are TGTGCCACGAGCCGGGAGCCCTATTCACCCCTCCACTTT.

This rearrangement joins TRBV5-1 to TRBJ1-2, with D perhaps matching TRBD1 (6 bases). Germline CDR1 and CDR2: SGHRS and YFSETQ. V was trimmed by 2 bases and J by 4 bases, leaving 12 bases between them. The CDR3 extends over 14 amino acids. The CDR3 nucleotides are TGCGCCAGCAGCTTATCGGGGGCGAGCTATGGCTACACCTTC. Residues: CASSLSGASYGYTF.

The chain joins TRBV2 to TRBJ1-2; D unresolved. CDR3 length: 12 residues. Germline assignment: CDR1 SNHLY and CDR2 FYNNEI. The ends were cut back, 6 bases at V and 3 bases at J, with 8 bases in the middle. DNA of the CDR3: TGTGCCAGCAGAGCAGGATACTATGGCTACACCTTC. Encoded protein: CASRAGYYGYTF.

As for this clone: One end of the junction does not line up with germline, which may come from a read error. The chain uses TRBV7-7 and TRBJ2-5; TRBD2 aligns across 7 bases. The germline V gene has CDR1 SSHAT and CDR2 FNYEAQ (reference sequence). The CDR3 runs 16 residues. The CDR3 bases are TGTGCTAGCAGTCCCGGGCTCCTCGGGGGGAAAGAGACCCAGTACTTC. As protein: CASSPGLLGGKETQYF.

The chain employs TRBV11-2 and TRBJ2-7; 13 bases are a match to TRBD2. The CDR3 length is 15 residues. The trim removed 5 bases at V and 2 bases at J, leaving 3 bases unmatched. The germline gives CDR1 SGHAT, CDR2 FQNNGV. The CDR3 region is CASSPGLAGTYEQYF. The CDR3 nucleotides read TGTGCCAGCAGCCCGGGACTAGCGGGAACCTACGAGCAGTACTTC.

This chain links TRBV4-1 with TRBJ2-1; 10 positions agree with TRBD2. J was trimmed by 7 bases and V by 1 base; bases with no gene match: 10. This CDR3 is built from 17 residues. Per germline, CDR1 MGHRA and CDR2 YSYEKL. The CDR3 DNA sequence: TGCGCCAGCAGCCAAGGCACTAGAGCGGGGGGGCGGAATGAGCAGTTCTTC. It is translated as CASSQGTRAGGRNEQFF.

Only a few counts were recorded for this clone. V is TRBV29-1 and J is TRBJ1-2; TRBD1 aligns across 8 bases. The CDR3 runs 12 residues. The ends lost 6 bases at V and 6 bases at J; junction bases unmatched: 6. From germline, CDR1 is SQVTM and CDR2 ANQGSEA. DNA for the CDR3: TGCAGCGTCGCGGGACAGGTCGATGGCTACACCTTC. The encoded protein is CSVAGQVDGYTF. The full variable domain, completed using reference TRBV29-1 and TRBJ1-2, is SAVISQKPSRDICQRGTSLTIQCQVDSQVTMMFWYRQQPGQSLTLIATANQGSEATYESGFVIDKFPISRPNLTFSTLTVSNMSPEDSSIYLCSVAGQVDGYTFGSGTRLTVV.